The entry below gives a single T cell receptor beta chain sequence along with its context. CDR1 is SQVTM and CDR2 is ANQGSEA in the germline V gene. The CDR3 totals 13 residues. This entry is derived from a study of human CD8 memory T cell subsets. Scientists made TCR beta libraries using UMI-labeled 5' RACE. TCRdb re-called the 5' RACE reads; one entry per CDR3 protein, DNA not given. The sample has about 11,000 distinct CDR3 sequences. Sequencing used CD8+ T cells from PBMCs. This TCR was recovered from a human donor in good health. V gene TRBV29-1 combines with J gene TRBJ2-7; without DNA, the TCRdb call of TRBD2 cannot be checked. The CDR3 sequence is CSVTTSRNYEQYF.